This paragraph reports one T cell receptor beta chain. The specificity of this receptor is unknown. No much larger clone exists at a distance of one base, and base qualities are not known. The germline V gene provides CDR1 SGDLS and CDR2 YYNGEE. Trimming accounts for 0 bases at V and 3 bases at J, while the number of junction bases matched to no gene is 12. The CDR3 numbers 17 residues from cysteine through phenylalanine. The entry retains the CDR3 DNA only, 51 bases that are in frame from base 1. This entry comes from a study of T cells in Graves' hyperthyroidism and ophthalmopathy (dated by TCRdb to the late 2010s). A note on the overall study: Peripheral blood samples were taken at initial diagnosis, before any treatment was given. The 100 discovery patients were divided at random into training and test sets in a 7:3 ratio. The paper describes TCR Vbeta CDR3 sequencing of 140 or so peripheral blood samples, made up of roughly 40 ophthalmopathy patients, roughly 80 hyperthyroidism patients and 17 progressor patients. To identify TCR V-J signatures that set the groups apart, the researchers used a discovery cohort of 95 to 100 patients, made up of fewer than 50 with Graves' ophthalmopathy and 55 to 65 with stable Graves' hyperthyroidism. In more than 5 Graves' hyperthyroidism patients, the study also compared T-cell repertoires from thyroid tissue with T-cell repertoires from blood. An independent validation cohort of 18 to 20 hyperthyroidism patients and approximately 16 patients who later progressed to ophthalmopathy tested prospective prediction of ophthalmopathy. After blood sampling, hyperthyroidism patients were treated with methimazole at a starting dose of 30 mg daily, and ophthalmopathy patients were treated with high-dose intravenous methylprednisolone. Broader findings and caveats from the paper: Most expanded thyroid clonotypes (frequency above 0.001) were also detected in blood, a finding suggesting that blood repertoires may reflect thyroid immune responses. A 13 V-J signature model separated ophthalmopathy from stable hyperthyroidism, with 87.88% sensitivity and about 81% specificity in cross-validation and 80%/75% in testing. Sample size was not statistically predetermined, and investigators were not blinded to group allocation. In validation, the model predicted progression to ophthalmopathy a median of around 6.5 months before onset, with about 64% sensitivity and almost 75% specificity.

The TCR beta CDR3 regions were amplified from the RNA transcripts. The first round of RT-PCR for the TCR CDR3 was performed with the HTBI primer set and the Qiagen OneStep RT-PCR kit. The libraries were constructed in a second round of multiplex PCR and then size-selected and purified. Sequencing of the libraries was done on an Illumina HiSeq2000 using paired-end 100 bp reads. The study's own analysis went as follows. SOAPnuke was used to process the raw data, throwing out any read that contained adapters or uncalled bases, had a mean Phred below 15, or lacked an exact constant-primer or identifier match. COPE v1.2.5 was used to merge the high-quality paired reads, and each unique nucleotide sequence was defined as a clonotype. MiTCR v1.1 was used to align the clonotypes against IMGT TRBV, TRBD and TRBJ reference segments. The analysis included only V-J combinations with a frequency above 0.0001, which together covered approximately 99% of the repertoires. A TCS score was defined as the ratio between F50 (clonal expansion) and ExV (chaos), using BLOSUM62-based TCRdist between CDR3 peptides within each V-J. Welch's t-statistics and random forest reduced around 520 V-J features to fewer than 15, which were used in a naive Bayes classifier (R e1071). TCRdb ran its own pipeline on the public reads, namely fastp trimming at Q25 and MiXCR clone calling, and kept in-frame beta chains. Each CDR3 protein appears once, grouped with its most common genes and DNA. What appears here as the V and J calls and clone size reflects TCRdb's work, not the paper's. The sample yields 700,000 or so distinct CDR3 sequences; about a sixth were counted once. 8.4% of the sample rests with the top ten.

Stable Graves' hyperthyroidism was defined as no progression to ophthalmopathy during 18 months of follow-up. The hyperthyroidism patients were between 18 and 65 years old and newly diagnosed, with a disease duration of less than 2 months. The study excluded patients with uncontrolled infections, other autoimmune diseases, pregnancy or lactation. Diagnoses were based on clinical symptoms, serum thyroxine and TRAb, thyroid ultrasound and orbital computed tomography. Ficoll-Paque density gradient centrifugation was used to isolate PBMCs from under 11 ml of fresh peripheral blood. Total RNA was extracted using Trizol reagent, and RNA quality was assessed on an Agilent 2100 Bioanalyzer.

The receptor was derived from a man between 18 and 35 years old with Graves' hyperthyroidism. The sample consisted of blood. This sequence uses TRBV9 and TRBJ2-7, and TRBD2 aligns with 7 junction nucleotides. In nucleotide form, the sequence is TGTGCCAGCAGCGTAGGAGGCACTAGCGCTTATTTCTACGAGCAGTACTTC. Its translation is CASSVGGTSAYFYEQYF.